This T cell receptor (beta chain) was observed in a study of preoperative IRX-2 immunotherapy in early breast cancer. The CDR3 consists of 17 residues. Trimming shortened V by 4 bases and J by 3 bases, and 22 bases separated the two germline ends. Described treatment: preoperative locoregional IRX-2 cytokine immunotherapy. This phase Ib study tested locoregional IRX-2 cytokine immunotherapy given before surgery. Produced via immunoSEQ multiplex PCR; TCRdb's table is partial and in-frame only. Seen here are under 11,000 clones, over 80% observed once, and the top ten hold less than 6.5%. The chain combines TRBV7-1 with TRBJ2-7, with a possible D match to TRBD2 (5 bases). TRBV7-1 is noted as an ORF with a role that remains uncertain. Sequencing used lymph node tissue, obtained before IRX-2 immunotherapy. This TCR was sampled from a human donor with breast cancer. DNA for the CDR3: TGTGCCAGCAGCTTATTTCCAATAGCGCAACGTCACTACGAGCAGTACTTC. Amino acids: CASSLFPIAQRHYEQYF.